This T cell receptor beta chain was recovered during a study of a mutant IDH1 vaccine in newly diagnosed glioma. Whole-study results and caveats: There seemed to be no relation between pseudoprogression and changes in top peripheral T cell clonotypes. Vaccine-induced immune responses occurred in 93.3% of patients.

Sequencing used immunoSEQ multiplex PCR; TCRdb keeps in-frame clones, though not all of them. The sample holds roughly 43,000 clones, around 76% seen once. V was trimmed by 0 bases and J by 7 bases, leaving 13 bases between them. The CDR3 spans 14 residues. Germline CDR1 and CDR2: SGDLS and YYNGEE. Time point reported: week 23, last vaccination. Topical imiquimod was applied with each vaccine dose, which held 300 ug of mutant IDH1 20-mer peptide. Donor diagnoses consisted of new WHO grade 3 or 4 IDH1-mutant, ATRX-lost astrocytomas. As to this clone: Its antigen is currently unknown.

This clonotype was sampled from a man in his forties or fifties with glioma. Sample: PBMCs, taken from a glioma patient whose treatment included an IDH1 peptide vaccine. The chain recombines TRBV9 with TRBJ1-2; TRBD1 is a possible D gene (5 bases). CDR3 sequence (DNA): TGTGCCAGCAGCGTAGGGGGAGGGACGGGTGGCTACACCTTC. This translates into CASSVGGGTGGYTF.